The 19 T cell receptor beta chains presented below share a single source sample, sequenced in a study of CD4 T cells in relation to SARS-CoV-2 and coronaviruses. Clones were sequenced by immunoSEQ multiplex PCR, and TCRdb holds only the in-frame ones, with some missing. The sample lists under 13,000 clones, around 80% occurring once. Antigen specificity for these receptors is unknown. Before the COVID-19 pandemic, during about 2010-2018, CD4+ T cells were taken from unexposed donors. After less than 11 days of culture, CD4+ T cells were isolated. The sequencing sample was made of CD4+ T cells from PBMCs, cultured in vitro. The receptors come from a human donor in good health.

This sequence joins TRBV10-3 and TRBJ2-2; D call uncertain. V gave up 2 bases and J gave up 2 bases, with 0 bases separating them. This CDR3 has 12 amino acids. Per germline, CDR1 ENHRY and CDR2 SYGVKD. For the CDR3, the DNA is TGTGCCATCAGTGAGAACACCGGGGAGCTGTTTTTT. It codes for CAISENTGELFF.

The chain uses TRBV6-5 and TRBJ2-6; D gene unclear. Looked up from germline, CDR1 is MNHEY and CDR2 is SVGAGI. CDR3 length: 15 residues. The V and J ends lost 2 bases and 0 bases respectively, with 5 bases between them. The CDR3 loop reads CASSYRSSGANVLTF. The CDR3 bases are TGTGCCAGCAGTTACCGGAGCTCTGGGGCCAACGTCCTGACTTTC.

The rearrangement joins TRBV27 to TRBJ1-2; 7 bases are a match to TRBD1. The CDR3 is 15 amino acids. Germline CDR1 and CDR2: MNHEY and SMNVEV (reference sequence). With V trimmed by 5 bases and J by 0 bases, 6 bases remained unmatched. CDR3 sequence reads: CASSLRTGPNYGYTF. The DNA for the CDR3 is TGTGCCAGCAGTCTGCGGACAGGCCCTAACTATGGCTACACCTTC.

This chain uses TRBV9 with TRBJ2-6; D remains ambiguous. CDR3 length equals 16 residues. V dropped 0 bases and J dropped 2 bases, with 9 bases sitting between them. In germline, CDR1 is SGDLS, CDR2 YYNGEE. The CDR3 sequence is CASSVATNPGANVLTF. The CDR3 DNA sequence: TGTGCCAGCAGCGTAGCTACGAATCCTGGGGCCAACGTCCTGACTTTC. Looking up the rest from reference TRBV9 and TRBJ2-6 gives the full variable domain: DSGVTQTPKHLITATGQRVTLRCSPRSGDLSVYWYQQSLDQGLQFLIQYYNGEERAKGNILERFSAQQFPDLHSELNLSSLELGDSALYFCASSVATNPGANVLTFGAGSRLTVL.

The chain uses TRBV9 and TRBJ2-1; possibly TRBD1 for D (7 bases). The CDR3 spans 14 residues. Per the germline V gene, CDR1 is SGDLS and CDR2 is YYNGEE. The V end was cut by 4 bases, the J end by 5 bases, with 13 bases between. The CDR3 here is CASSSIRGDNEQFF. The CDR3 region has the DNA TGTGCCAGCAGCTCCATCAGGGGGGACAATGAGCAGTTCTTC.

J is TRBJ2-7 and V is TRBV12-3 or TRBV12-4; 8 bases map to TRBD1. The CDR3 contains 13 residues. The V segment lost 5 bases and the J segment 3 bases; nucleotides outside the gene matches: 3. The CDR3, as DNA: TGTGCCAGCAGTCAAGACAGGGGCTACGAGCAGTACTTC. It yields the protein CASSQDRGYEQYF.

The chain employs TRBV6-5 and TRBJ1-6; D uncertain. The V end was cut by 6 bases, the J end by 9 bases, with 15 bases between. The CDR3 covers 14 residues. Germline V gene data show CDR1 as MNHEY and CDR2 as SVGAGI. In nucleotides, the CDR3 is TGTGCCAGCAGCAGACACCAATTGGGTTCACCCCTCCACTTT. This gives the protein CASSRHQLGSPLHF.

This clone occurred once. V gene TRBV7-9 combines with J gene TRBJ2-7; 13 bases agree with TRBD2. Germline CDR1 reads SEHNR; CDR2 reads FQNEAQ (reference sequence). The CDR3 is 17 residues long. V shed 3 bases, J shed 4 bases, and the junction held 9 bases outside the gene matches. CDR3 DNA: TGTGCCAGCAGCTTGAGACTAGCGGGAGGATTTCCGTACGAGCAGTACTTC. Translated: CASSLRLAGGFPYEQYF.

As regards this clone: This same CDR3 is encoded by further DNA sequences in the sample. J is TRBJ2-7 and V is TRBV4-3; either TRBD1 or TRBD2 may supply D (5 bases each). The CDR3 spans 13 residues. Germline loops: CDR1 LGHNA, CDR2 YSLEER. V was clipped by 3 bases and J by 7 bases, with 13 bases between them. The CDR3 spells CASSQETWGEQYF. In DNA, the CDR3 is TGCGCCAGCAGCCAGGAGACTTGGGGGGAGCAGTACTTC.

This clone was seen a handful of times. The chain carries TRBV3-1 (or the pseudogene TRBV3-2) and TRBJ1-6, with TRBD1 matching 9 bases. CDR3 length: 17 amino acids. Germline CDR1 LGHDT, CDR2 YNNKEL (reference sequence). Trimming at V came to 1 base and at J to 7 bases, leaving 8 bases not matched to a gene. CDR3 loop: CASSQAIQGAWNSPLHF. As DNA, the CDR3 is TGTGCCAGCAGCCAAGCCATACAGGGGGCTTGGAATTCACCCCTCCACTTT.

The chain carries TRBV29-1 and TRBJ2-1; tentative D call: TRBD2 (6 bases). The CDR3 consists of 17 residues. The V gene lost 6 bases and the J gene lost 5 bases, with 26 bases spanning the gap. Per germline, CDR1 SQVTM and CDR2 ANQGSEA. In DNA form, the CDR3 reads TGCAGCGTCGCGGGACTCCGCGCGTTAGATGCCGACAATGAGCAGTTCTTC. Translated, it gives CSVAGLRALDADNEQFF.

In its sample, this clone was seen a few times. This chain joins TRBV7-9 and TRBJ1-2; 9 nucleotides align to TRBD1. Germline trimming cut 4 bases from V and 4 bases from J; bases unmatched to any gene: 10. The CDR3 totals 16 residues. The germline CDR1 and CDR2 sequences are SEHNR and FQNEAQ (reference sequence). The chain's CDR3 is CASSSVRQGEGYGYTF. The CDR3 DNA sequence: TGTGCCAGCAGCTCCGTTAGACAGGGGGAAGGCTATGGCTACACCTTC.

This clone was counted a few times. The chain joins TRBV5-5 to TRBJ2-2, with D perhaps matching TRBD2 (5 bases). The CDR3 covers 16 residues. V was shortened by 3 bases and J by 3 bases, with 15 bases between the two germline ends. CDR1 and CDR2 from the germline V gene are SGHKS and YYEKEE (reference sequence). CDR3 protein: CASSSGPLRDTGELFF. CDR3 in DNA: TGTGCCAGCAGCTCCGGACCCTTGAGGGACACCGGGGAGCTGTTTTTT.

The chain couples TRBV19 to TRBJ1-3; 7 positions match TRBD1. The ends lost 5 bases at V and 0 bases at J; junction bases unmatched: 28. The CDR3 is made up of 23 amino acids. The germline V gene encodes CDR1 LNHDA and CDR2 SQIVND (reference sequence). The DNA for the CDR3 is TGTGCCAGTAGTCCCGGCAGTTGGGCGAGACAGGGACCGATTTCTAGCTCTGGAAACACCATATATTTT. It codes for CASSPGSWARQGPISSSGNTIYF.

Concerning this clone: One end of the junction is discordant with germline, which a read error may explain. The chain has TRBV6-1 and TRBJ2-3, with 10 bases lining up with TRBD1. Germline assignment: CDR1 MNHNS and CDR2 SASEGT. This CDR3 is built from 14 residues. The CDR3 is CASGDRGLTDTQYF. In DNA, the CDR3 is TGTGCCAGCGGTGACAGGGGGCTCACAGATACGCAGTATTTT.

V and J are TRBV7-9 and TRBJ2-7; D might be TRBD2 (6 bases). Germline CDR1 and CDR2: SEHNR and FQNEAQ (reference sequence). The length of the CDR3 is 12 residues. The ends were cut back, 5 bases at V and 6 bases at J, with 11 bases in the middle. This chain's CDR3 is CASSPHSGEQYF. CDR3 DNA: TGTGCCAGCAGCCCGCATAGCGGCGAGCAGTACTTC.

The V and J genes are TRBV15 and TRBJ2-5, with 10 bases matching TRBD2. The germline V gene has CDR1 LNHNV and CDR2 YYDKDF (reference sequence). The CDR3 contains 15 residues. V shed 4 bases, J shed 5 bases, and the junction held 7 bases outside the gene matches. This chain's CDR3 is CATSTGLAEGETQYF. The CDR3 nucleotides are TGTGCCACCAGCACCGGACTAGCGGAGGGGGAGACCCAGTACTTC.

This clone turned up a few times. V and J are TRBV7-9 and TRBJ1-2; D is ambiguous. This CDR3 spans 14 amino acids. V lost 7 bases to trimming and J lost 2 bases, with 14 bases between them. Germline CDR1 and CDR2: SEHNR and FQNEAQ (reference sequence). The CDR3 DNA reads as TGTGCCAGCACCCACCCCGTCCTAAACTATGGCTACACCTTC. It encodes CASTHPVLNYGYTF.

The chain uses TRBV3-1 (or the pseudogene TRBV3-2) and TRBJ2-5; 9 positions match TRBD2. Unmatched junction bases numbered 11, after V lost 4 bases and J lost 2 bases. The CDR3 sequence is 17 residues long. Per germline, CDR1 LGHDT and CDR2 YNNKEL (reference sequence). The CDR3 DNA reads TGTGCCAGCAGCCTCTTGGGTCTGGCGGGGGGGCAAGAGACCCAGTACTTC. Translated, it gives CASSLLGLAGGQETQYF.